These 30 T cell receptor beta chains were all obtained from the same sample, sequenced in a study of blood T cell repertoires in COVID-19. This table comes from immunoSEQ multiplex PCR, and its TCRdb copy is limited to in-frame clones, with some not included. The sample has about 220,000 clones; around 82% are singletons. The specimen was peripheral blood. The receptors come from a woman aged 55 to 70 with acute or convalescent COVID-19.

The count of this clone is one. The rearrangement links TRBV7-9 to TRBJ2-5; D might be TRBD1 (5 bases). V dropped 5 bases and J dropped 3 bases, with 13 bases sitting between them. This CDR3 is built from 14 residues. Per germline, CDR1 SEHNR and CDR2 FQNEAQ (reference sequence). This chain's CDR3 is CASSPDSRKETQYF. Here the CDR3 DNA reads TGTGCCAGCAGCCCCGACAGCAGAAAAGAGACCCAGTACTTC.

V and J are TRBV4-3 and TRBJ1-1; no reliable D call. Germline CDR1 LGHNA, CDR2 YSLEER. The V end was cut by 2 bases, the J end by 1 base, with 20 bases between. The CDR3 loop spans 18 amino acids. Here the CDR3 reads CASSQSSVGSRWNTEAFF. The CDR3 DNA is TGCGCCAGCAGCCAAAGCTCAGTGGGCTCAAGGTGGAACACTGAAGCTTTCTTT.

Worth noting for this clone: One end of the junction does not line up with germline, which may come from a read error. The chain employs TRBV6-5 and TRBJ1-1; 9 bases are a match to TRBD1. This CDR3 contains 12 residues. Germline CDR1 MNHEY, CDR2 SVGAGI. CDR3 region: CASSPGQGTVVF. The CDR3 DNA reads TGTGCCAGCAGTCCGGGACAGGGCACTGTGGTTTTT.

The chain recombines TRBV7-9 with TRBJ1-4; D unresolved. Per germline, CDR1 SEHNR and CDR2 FQNEAQ (reference sequence). Trimming shortened V by 1 base and J by 0 bases, and 6 bases separated the two germline ends. There are 15 residues in the CDR3. In DNA form, the CDR3 reads TGTGCCAGCAGCTTAGACGGGGCAACTAATGAAAAACTGTTTTTT. Translating gives CASSLDGATNEKLFF.

This clone has just one count. This chain links TRBV30 with TRBJ2-1; no definite D call. Trimming removed 6 bases at V and 5 bases at J, with 8 bases between. This CDR3 comprises 11 residues. Germline lookup yields CDR1 GTSNPN and CDR2 SVGIG (reference sequence). DNA for the CDR3: TGTGCCTGTAGTTCGGACAATGAGCAGTTCTTC. It yields the protein CACSSDNEQFF.

The CDR3 here is CASSVGQVTYEQYF. The CDR3, as DNA: TGTGCCAGCAGTGTTGGACAGGTGACCTACGAGCAGTACTTC. This sequence joins TRBV2 and TRBJ2-7; 7 nucleotides align to TRBD1. This CDR3 comprises 14 residues. Per the germline V gene, CDR1 is SNHLY and CDR2 is FYNNEI. V was clipped by 4 bases and J by 2 bases; unmatched bases: 5.

The chain links TRBV14 to TRBJ1-2, with 7 positions matching TRBD1. The CDR3 has 18 residues. Trimming cost V 3 bases and J 4 bases; bases outside gene matches: 17. Germline lookup yields CDR1 SGHDN and CDR2 FVKESK. The CDR3 nucleotides are TGTGCCAGCAGCCATGTCGCTTCAGGGGGTCCGGGTTTCTATGGCTACACCTTC. Protein: CASSHVASGGPGFYGYTF. The complete variable domain, with remaining parts taken from reference TRBV14 and TRBJ1-2, reads EAGVTQFPSHSVIEKGQTVTLRCDPISGHDNLYWYRRVMGKEIKFLLHFVKESKQDESGMPNNRFLAERTGGTYSTLKVQPAELEDSGVYFCASSHVASGGPGFYGYTFGSGTRLTVV.

The chain has TRBV28 and TRBJ1-2, with D possibly matching TRBD1 (6 bases). CDR3 length equals 13 residues. The V end lost 8 bases, the J end lost 6 bases, and 16 bases lay between the germline ends. Germline lookup yields CDR1 MDHEN and CDR2 SYDVKM. CDR3 DNA sequence: TGTGCCAGCCGAGAACCGGGACACCATGGCTACACCTTC. Its translation is CASREPGHHGYTF.

The J gene is TRBJ1-4, the V gene TRBV12-3 or TRBV12-4; D is unclear. The CDR3 length is 13 residues. V was shortened by 6 bases and J by 5 bases, with 10 bases between the two germline ends. CDR3 coding DNA: TGTGCCAGCAGCTCCGGGAGGAATGAAAAACTGTTTTTT. It translates to CASSSGRNEKLFF.

The chain joins TRBV9 to TRBJ2-6; 8 positions match TRBD1. The CDR3 contains 17 residues. Germline V gene data show CDR1 as SGDLS and CDR2 as YYNGEE. Losses at the gene ends were 4 bases for V and 1 base for J; bases not matched to a gene: 7. The CDR3 region has the DNA TGTGCCAGCAGCCCAAGGACAGGGAGTTCTGGGGCCAACGTCCTGACTTTC. Its translation: CASSPRTGSSGANVLTF.

This clone was picked up a small number of times. The chain employs TRBV5-1 and TRBJ1-2, with 11 bases fitting TRBD1. This CDR3 spans 15 amino acids. The V gene's germline CDR1 is SGHRS and CDR2 YFSETQ. Trimming cost V 4 bases and J 7 bases; bases outside gene matches: 9. CDR3 bases: TGCGCCAGCAGCCAACCCGGGACAGGGGGTGGTGGCTACACCTTC. It yields the protein CASSQPGTGGGGYTF.

The genes are TRBV30 and TRBJ2-3; 9 bases are a match to TRBD2. The CDR3 runs to 15 residues. Trimming at V came to 8 bases and at J to 2 bases, leaving 11 bases not matched to a gene. CDR1 is GTSNPN and CDR2 is SVGIG in the germline V gene (reference sequence). As DNA, the CDR3 is TGTGCCGGACTGACTAGCGGTACCTTCACAGATACGCAGTATTTT. Its translation: CAGLTSGTFTDTQYF.

The chain couples TRBV12-3 or TRBV12-4 to TRBJ2-1; possibly TRBD1 for D (5 bases). The CDR3 contains 13 residues. Trimming stripped 4 bases from V and 5 bases from J, with 9 bases between. The CDR3 sequence is CASSSPGNNEQFF. CDR3 bases: TGTGCCAGCAGTTCACCAGGGAACAATGAGCAGTTCTTC.

The genes are TRBV10-3 and TRBJ1-1; D is perhaps TRBD1 (5 bases). CDR3 length: 14 residues. Trimming removed 3 bases from V and 0 bases from J, with 8 bases in between. The germline V gene encodes CDR1 ENHRY and CDR2 SYGVKD. CDR3 in DNA: TGTGCCATCAGTGATGGACAATTGAACACTGAAGCTTTCTTT. Its protein product is CAISDGQLNTEAFF.

The table lists this clone with many counts. The chain employs TRBV6-5 and TRBJ1-2; perhaps TRBD1 as D (5 bases). Germline CDR1 and CDR2: MNHEY and SVGAGI. Between the trimmed V and J ends, which lost 10 bases and 2 bases, there was a span of 11 bases. The CDR3 loop spans 12 amino acids. This chain's CDR3 is CATKEGNYGYTF. The CDR3 DNA sequence: TGTGCCACCAAGGAGGGGAACTATGGCTACACCTTC.

V gene TRBV6-5 combines with J gene TRBJ1-3; D perhaps matches TRBD1 (6 bases). The germline CDR1 and CDR2 sequences are MNHEY and SVGAGI. CDR3 length equals 13 residues. Trimming shortened V by 8 bases and J by 0 bases, and 8 bases separated the two germline ends. The DNA of the CDR3 is TGTGCCAGCGGACAGTCCTCTGGAAACACCATATATTTT. It encodes CASGQSSGNTIYF.

V usage is TRBV6-5 and J usage is TRBJ1-1, with 8 bases fitting TRBD1. The trim removed 7 bases at V and 4 bases at J, leaving 11 bases unmatched. Germline V CDR1 and CDR2: MNHEY, SVGAGI. The CDR3 totals 15 residues. The CDR3 DNA is TGTGCCAGCAAGACGGGACAGGTAGGGGTCACTGAAGCTTTCTTT. Encoded protein: CASKTGQVGVTEAFF.

V is TRBV11-2 and J is TRBJ2-2; D perhaps matches TRBD1 (5 bases). The CDR3 is made up of 15 amino acids. Germline lookup yields CDR1 SGHAT and CDR2 FQNNGV. V was clipped by 3 bases and J by 5 bases, with 13 bases between them. CDR3 residues: CASSFGQGGTGELFF. CDR3 sequence (DNA): TGTGCCAGCAGCTTTGGGCAGGGTGGAACCGGGGAGCTGTTTTTT. Based on the CDR3 plus reference TRBV11-2 and TRBJ2-2, the full variable domain is EAGVAQSPRYKIIEKRQSVAFWCNPISGHATLYWYQQILGQGPKLLIQFQNNGVVDDSQLPKDRFSAERLKGVDSTLKIQPAKLEDSAVYLCASSFGQGGTGELFFGEGSRLTVL.

The chain combines TRBV5-1 with TRBJ2-1; D not resolved. V lost 0 bases and J lost 0, with 10 bases in between. The CDR3 covers 16 residues. The germline CDR1 and CDR2 sequences are SGHRS and YFSETQ. The CDR3 region is CASSLDGTSSYNEQFF. Written as DNA, the CDR3 is TGCGCCAGCAGCTTGGATGGTACAAGCTCCTACAATGAGCAGTTCTTC.

This chain joins TRBV7-9 and TRBJ2-7; the D gene is possibly TRBD1 (6 bases). This CDR3 contains 14 residues. Trimming shortened V by 5 bases and J by 3 bases, and 14 bases separated the two germline ends. The germline CDR1 and CDR2 sequences are SEHNR and FQNEAQ (reference sequence). The CDR3 nucleotides are TGTGCCAGCAGCGCCCAACAGGGATACTACGAGCAGTACTTC. Translated, it gives CASSAQQGYYEQYF.

V usage is TRBV12-3 or TRBV12-4 and J usage is TRBJ1-5; perhaps TRBD1 as D (6 bases). Trimming removed 7 bases from V and 7 bases from J, with 11 bases in between. This CDR3 contains 12 residues. This chain's CDR3 is CASKGGSQPQHF. The CDR3 DNA reads as TGTGCCAGCAAGGGGGGGAGCCAGCCCCAGCATTTT.

The chain joins TRBV9 to TRBJ2-2; 7 bases are shared with TRBD1. Unmatched junction bases numbered 7, after V lost 4 bases and J lost 4 bases. The CDR3 is made up of 15 amino acids. Germline assignment: CDR1 SGDLS and CDR2 YYNGEE. In DNA, the CDR3 is TGTGCCAGCAGCCCCCGGGACAGCATCACCGGGGAGCTGTTTTTT. Its protein product is CASSPRDSITGELFF.

The rearrangement uses TRBV9 and TRBJ2-2; TRBD1 aligns across 7 bases. Per germline, CDR1 SGDLS and CDR2 YYNGEE. V gave up 3 bases and J gave up 7 bases; unmatched junction bases: 15. The CDR3 extends over 17 amino acids. CDR3 protein: CASSADPRGGRGGELFF. CDR3 in DNA: TGTGCCAGCAGCGCAGACCCGCGAGGGGGCCGTGGCGGGGAGCTGTTTTTT.

This clone was observed once. The J gene is TRBJ1-5, the V gene TRBV6-6, with TRBD1 as a possible D gene (6 bases). CDR3 size: 18 residues. Germline V gene lookup returns CDR1 MNHNY and CDR2 SVGAGI (reference sequence). Trimming took off 5 bases at V and 2 bases at J, with 22 bases between the two ends. The DNA for the CDR3 is TGTGCCAGCAGTCCCGGGACACCTAAGGTATTGGGCAATCAGCCCCAGCATTTT. Translation: CASSPGTPKVLGNQPQHF.

The count of this clone is one. V usage is TRBV28 and J usage is TRBJ1-1, with D possibly TRBD1 on 6 matching bases. Germline CDR1 reads MDHEN; CDR2 reads SYDVKM. V lost 5 bases and J lost 3, with 13 bases in between. This CDR3 region has 14 residues. The CDR3 here is CASSPVNRDTEAFF. CDR3 coding DNA: TGTGCCAGCAGTCCCGTAAACAGGGACACTGAAGCTTTCTTT.

This chain joins TRBV27 and TRBJ1-3; tentative D call: TRBD1 (6 bases). The V gene lost 6 bases and the J gene lost 10 bases, with 19 bases spanning the gap. Germline loops: CDR1 MNHEY, CDR2 SMNVEV (reference sequence). The CDR3 is 14 residues long. CDR3 nucleotide sequence: TGTGCCAGCAGAAGCCGGGGACATTTGAGGACCATATATTTT. Translated: CASRSRGHLRTIYF.

The J gene is TRBJ1-1, the V gene TRBV30; 9 nucleotides match TRBD1. Germline loops: CDR1 GTSNPN, CDR2 SVGIG (reference sequence). The V gene end was trimmed by 2 bases and the J gene end by 0 bases; junction bases not matched to a gene: 4. This CDR3 contains 15 residues. The CDR3 protein is CAWSRQGDLNTEAFF. The CDR3 DNA sequence: TGTGCCTGGAGTCGACAGGGGGATTTGAACACTGAAGCTTTCTTT. Using reference TRBV30 and TRBJ1-1 for the parts outside the CDR3, the full variable domain is SQTIHQWPATLVQPVGSPLSLECTVEGTSNPNLYWYRQAAGRGLQLLFYSVGIGQISSEVPQNLSASRPQDRQFILSSKKLLLSDSGFYLCAWSRQGDLNTEAFFGQGTRLTVV.

The J gene is TRBJ2-1, the V gene TRBV11-2; D possibly corresponds to TRBD1 (5 bases). The CDR3 is made up of 17 amino acids. V was clipped by 5 bases and J by 8 bases, with 25 bases between them. Germline CDR1 is SGHAT and CDR2 is FQNNGV. CDR3 residues: CASSARGGGIMMDEQFF. Here the CDR3 DNA reads TGTGCCAGCAGCGCAAGGGGTGGCGGAATCATGATGGATGAGCAGTTCTTC.

The chain recombines TRBV4-1 with TRBJ1-2; D is perhaps TRBD1 (6 bases). The CDR3 consists of 13 residues. The V and J ends lost 0 bases and 4 bases respectively, with 6 bases between them. The germline V gene has CDR1 MGHRA and CDR2 YSYEKL. The CDR3 DNA follows: TGCGCCAGCAGCCAAGAAGGGGGCTATGGCTACACCTTC. Its translation: CASSQEGGYGYTF.

The J gene is TRBJ2-7, the V gene TRBV20-1; TRBD1 aligns across 8 bases. The CDR3 consists of 14 residues. The ends lost 3 bases at V and 4 bases at J; junction bases unmatched: 8. The germline CDR1 and CDR2 sequences are DFQATT and SNEGSKA (reference sequence). DNA of the CDR3: TGCAGTGCTAGTGATTGGACAGGGAATTACGAGCAGTACTTC. Encoded protein: CSASDWTGNYEQYF.